The clone carrying this TCR beta chain appeared many times. The antigen remains undetermined. This CDR3 spans 20 amino acids. This specimen comes from a study of T-cell memory formation after mild COVID-19. Overall study findings and caveats: Some clones that responded were present in memory (sampled pre-infection), which suggests cross-reactive memory joined. From day 15 to 85, contracting clones were balanced between CD4 and CD8, whereas later expanders leaned toward CD4+.

TCRdb re-called the 5' RACE reads with MiXCR, one entry per CDR3 protein. Among about 400,000 distinct CDR3 sequences listed, about 17% were seen once. The chain employs TRBV21-1 and TRBJ2-7; the table names TRBD1, a call not compared with the DNA. TRBV21-1 is shown as a pseudogene. The sequenced sample consisted of PBMCs or a T cell subset sorted from them (not recorded which). The clonotype originates from a man younger than 35 who had mild COVID-19 (a few samples of this study predate the infection). Cell type and time point are not known. CDR3: CASTLKGLRDRDRALYEQYV. CDR3 DNA sequence: TGTGCCAGCACCCTTAAAGGTCTGCGAGATCGGGACAGGGCTCTCTACGAGCAGTACGTC.